This T cell receptor beta chain was identified in a study of T cell responses to AZD1222 COVID-19 vaccine. On the study more broadly: Pooling of second doses given at about 4 or about 12 weeks was done. Findings of the study overall: The donor group comprised mostly white British people and more females; the analysis possibly underestimated clonal diversity. Repertoires were collected only later (after the peak T cell response had occurred). Reportedly, nearly half of unique spike TCRs recognized epitopes outside B.1.351/B.1.1.7 mutations.

This table comes from immunoSEQ multiplex PCR, and its TCRdb copy is limited to in-frame clones, with some not included. The sample includes about 140,000 clones, roughly nine tenths seen only once; the top ten take more than 3%. A note on this clone: Its antigen remains unidentified.

The CDR3 has 15 residues. Germline values: CDR1 KGHDR, CDR2 SFDVKD. V lost 3 bases, J lost 2 bases, and 10 bases lay in between. Sequencing was performed on peripheral blood, taken on day 0 of AZD1222 vaccination. The chain has TRBV24-1 and TRBJ1-5; TRBD1 might be the D (5 bases). This TCR derives from an adult in good health. The CDR3 protein is CATSDPTTGNQPQHF. The DNA of the CDR3 is TGTGCCACCAGTGATCCAACGACAGGCAATCAGCCCCAGCATTTT.